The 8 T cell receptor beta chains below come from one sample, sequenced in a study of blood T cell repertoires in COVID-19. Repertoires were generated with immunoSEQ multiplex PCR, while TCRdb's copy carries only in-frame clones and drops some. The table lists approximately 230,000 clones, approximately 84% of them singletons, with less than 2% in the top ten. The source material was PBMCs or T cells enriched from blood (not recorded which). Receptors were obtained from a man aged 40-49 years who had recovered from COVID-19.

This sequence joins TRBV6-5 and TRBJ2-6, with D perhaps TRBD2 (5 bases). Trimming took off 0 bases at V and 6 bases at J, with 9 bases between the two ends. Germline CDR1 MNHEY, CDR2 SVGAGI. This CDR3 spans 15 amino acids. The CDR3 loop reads CASSYSTEVANVLTF. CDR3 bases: TGTGCCAGCAGTTACTCGACGGAGGTGGCCAACGTCCTGACTTTC.

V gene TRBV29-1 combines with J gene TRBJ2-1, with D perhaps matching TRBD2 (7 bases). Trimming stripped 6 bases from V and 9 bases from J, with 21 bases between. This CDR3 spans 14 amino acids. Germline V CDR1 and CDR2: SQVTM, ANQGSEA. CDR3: CSVSRGEGRGEQFF. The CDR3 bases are TGCAGCGTCTCTAGGGGGGAGGGCCGAGGTGAGCAGTTCTTC.

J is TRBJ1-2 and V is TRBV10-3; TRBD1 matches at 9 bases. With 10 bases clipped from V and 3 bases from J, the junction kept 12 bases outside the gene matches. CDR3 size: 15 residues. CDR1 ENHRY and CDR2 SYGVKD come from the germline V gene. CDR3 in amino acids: CATHDLQGADYGYTF. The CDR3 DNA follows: TGTGCCACGCACGATTTACAGGGGGCGGACTATGGCTACACCTTC.

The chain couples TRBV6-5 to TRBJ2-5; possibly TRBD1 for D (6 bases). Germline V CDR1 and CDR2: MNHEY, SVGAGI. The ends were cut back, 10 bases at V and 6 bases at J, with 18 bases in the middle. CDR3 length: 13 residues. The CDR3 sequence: CAIRGQGRKTQYF. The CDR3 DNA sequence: TGTGCCATCAGGGGCCAGGGGCGTAAGACCCAGTACTTC.

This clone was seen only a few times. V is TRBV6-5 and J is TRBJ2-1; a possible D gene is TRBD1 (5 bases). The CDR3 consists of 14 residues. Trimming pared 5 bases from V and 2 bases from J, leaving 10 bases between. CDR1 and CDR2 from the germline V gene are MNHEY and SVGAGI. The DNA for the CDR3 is TGTGCCAGCAGTCCAGGGTACACCTACAATGAGCAGTTCTTC. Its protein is CASSPGYTYNEQFF.

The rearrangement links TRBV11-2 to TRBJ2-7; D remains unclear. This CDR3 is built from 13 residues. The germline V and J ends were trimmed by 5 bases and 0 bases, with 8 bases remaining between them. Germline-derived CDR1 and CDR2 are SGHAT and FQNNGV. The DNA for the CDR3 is TGTGCCAGCAGCACCACCAGCTCCTACGAGCAGTACTTC. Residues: CASSTTSSYEQYF.

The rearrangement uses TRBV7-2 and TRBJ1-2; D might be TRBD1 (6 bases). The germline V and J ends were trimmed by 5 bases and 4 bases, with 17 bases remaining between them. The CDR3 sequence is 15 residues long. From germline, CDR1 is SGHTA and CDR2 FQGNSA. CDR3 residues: CASSPVGGAIYGYTF. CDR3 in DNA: TGTGCCAGCAGCCCCGTCGGGGGGGCTATCTATGGCTACACCTTC.

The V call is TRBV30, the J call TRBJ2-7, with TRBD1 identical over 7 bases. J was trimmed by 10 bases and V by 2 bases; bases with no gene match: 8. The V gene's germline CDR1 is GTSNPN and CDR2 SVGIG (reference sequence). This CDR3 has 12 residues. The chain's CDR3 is CAWSSQGVRQYF. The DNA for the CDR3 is TGTGCCTGGAGTTCCCAGGGGGTGCGACAGTACTTC.